What follows are 10 T cell receptor beta chains derived from one specimen sequenced in a study of control samples from healthy donors and cancer patients. The protocol was immunoSEQ multiplex PCR, while the TCRdb copy is restricted to in-frame clones and leaves out a portion. Of 150,000 to 200,000 clones listed, over 85% are singletons. The sample taken for sequencing was blood. These receptors originate from a man under 40 in good health.

In regard to this clone: The sample holds other DNA sequences that translate to the same CDR3. The chain is built from TRBV18 and TRBJ1-2, with D possibly being TRBD1 (6 bases). The V gene lost 2 bases and the J gene lost 6 bases, with 7 bases spanning the gap. Germline V CDR1 and CDR2: KGHSH, LQKENI. The CDR3 loop spans 12 amino acids. The chain's CDR3 is CASSPRQDGYTF. In DNA form, the CDR3 reads TGTGCCAGCTCACCAAGACAGGATGGCTACACCTTC. Combining the CDR3 with reference TRBV18 and TRBJ1-2 gives the whole variable domain NAGVMQNPRHLVRRRGQEARLRCSPMKGHSHVYWYRQLPEEGLKFMVYLQKENIIDESGMPKERFSAEFPKEGPSILRIQQVVRGDSAAYFCASSPRQDGYTFGSGTRLTVV.

This chain links TRBV7-9 with TRBJ2-7, with 13 bases identical to TRBD2. V lost 2 bases to trimming and J lost 2 bases; unmatched junction nucleotides: 6. This CDR3 is built from 17 residues. Germline CDR1 is SEHNR and CDR2 is FQNEAQ (reference sequence). CDR3 in DNA: TGTGCCAGCAGCTTAAGACTAGCGGGAGGAAGGACCTACGAGCAGTACTTC. Translated: CASSLRLAGGRTYEQYF.

This clone was picked up one time. V and J are TRBV19 and TRBJ1-2, with a possible D match to TRBD1 (6 bases). Trimming left V 5 bases short and J 5 bases short, with 21 bases between. Looked up from germline, CDR1 is LNHDA and CDR2 is SQIVND (reference sequence). There are 16 residues in the CDR3. The chain's CDR3 is CASSSRTASHPYGYTF. CDR3 DNA: TGTGCCAGTAGTTCTCGGACAGCCTCCCACCCTTATGGCTACACCTTC.

The chain couples TRBV12-1 to TRBJ2-3. TRBV12-1 is reported as a pseudogene. This CDR3 region has 11 residues. CDR3 sequence reads: CASSFTDTQYF. The CDR3 DNA sequence: TGTGCCAGCAGCTTCACAGATACGCAGTATTTT.

The chain employs TRBV6-1 and TRBJ1-4, with D unresolved. From germline, CDR1 is MNHNS and CDR2 SASEGT. The CDR3 is made up of 13 amino acids. The ends were cut back, 1 base at V and 10 bases at J, with 10 bases in the middle. CDR3 DNA sequence: TGTGCCAGCAGTGAAGGGTCCGGCGGAAAACTGTTTTTT. Amino acid sequence: CASSEGSGGKLFF.

This clone has a handful of counts. The gene calls are TRBV9 and TRBJ1-2; no clear D. CDR1 SGDLS and CDR2 YYNGEE come from the germline V gene. The CDR3 runs to 15 residues. Between the trimmed V and J ends, which lost 5 bases and 0 bases, there was a span of 14 bases. DNA of the CDR3: TGTGCCAGCAGTCCCCATGATACAGCTAACTATGGCTACACCTTC. It translates to CASSPHDTANYGYTF.

The chain has TRBV12-3 or TRBV12-4 and TRBJ2-5; tentatively, D is TRBD1 (5 bases). The length of the CDR3 is 13 residues. V shed 5 bases and J shed 5 bases, with 12 bases lying between them. CDR3 sequence reads: CASSPTAGETQYF. CDR3 sequence (DNA): TGTGCCAGCAGTCCGACAGCTGGGGAGACCCAGTACTTC.

The V gene is TRBV4-3, the J gene TRBJ2-3; tentatively, D is TRBD1 or TRBD2 (5 bases each). CDR1 LGHNA and CDR2 YSLEER come from the germline V gene. The CDR3 runs 17 residues. V was clipped by 3 bases and J by 3 bases, with 19 bases between them. CDR3 residues: CASSHGPLGVWTDTQYF. DNA for the CDR3: TGCGCCAGCAGCCACGGACCACTAGGGGTCTGGACAGATACGCAGTATTTT.

The chain links TRBV3-1 (or the pseudogene TRBV3-2) to TRBJ2-1; a weak D match, TRBD2 (6 bases). The CDR3 sequence is 13 residues long. Germline V lookup: CDR1 LGHDT, CDR2 YNNKEL (reference sequence). Trimming left V 6 bases short and J 8 bases short, with 14 bases between. CDR3 sequence reads: CASSGARGYEQFF. Written as DNA, the CDR3 is TGTGCCAGCAGTGGGGCCCGGGGGTATGAGCAGTTCTTC.

This rearrangement joins TRBV15 to TRBJ1-5; D gene unclear. CDR1 and CDR2 from the germline V gene are LNHNV and YYDKDF (reference sequence). Trimming took off 3 bases at V and 6 bases at J, with 15 bases between the two ends. This CDR3 is 15 amino acids long. CDR3 in amino acids: CATSSAWGLGQPQHF. The CDR3 DNA reads as TGTGCCACCAGCAGTGCGTGGGGTTTAGGTCAGCCCCAGCATTTT. The whole variable domain, filled in from reference TRBV15 and TRBJ1-5, reads DAMVIQNPRYQVTQFGKPVTLSCSQTLNHNVMYWYQQKSSQAPKLLFHYYDKDFNNEADTPDNFQSRRPNTSFCFLDIRSPGLGDTAMYLCATSSAWGLGQPQHFGDGTRLSIL.